Here is one T cell receptor (beta chain) with its context. This clone was recorded once. Its specific antigen is unknown. No per-base quality is available; no much larger clone lies one base away. This sample's treatment or condition label indicates: 15 to 20 received Ad26.COV2.S at low or high dose, single or two shots; 5 received placebo; per-sample allocation not given. Repertoires of vaccine and placebo recipients were sequenced from samples taken on day 63 after the first injection. Between 29 July and 7 August 2020, Cohort 1b enrolled about 27 adults aged 18-55 years at one site in Boston, USA. Ad26.COV2.S consisted of a replication-incompetent adenovirus type 26 vector by which a prefusion-stabilized SARS-CoV-2 spike protein from the original Wuhan strain was expressed. CDR1 LNHDA and CDR2 SQIVND were looked up in the germline V gene (reference sequence). The junction shows trimming of 5 bases on V and 1 base on J, plus 14 bases between the germline ends. The CDR3 covers 15 residues, taking in both the cysteine and the phenylalanine. Left in the record is the CDR3 DNA by itself, 45 bases read in frame from the first base.

The sample comes from a study of Ad26.COV2.S vaccination and SARS-CoV-2 variants (dated by TCRdb to about 2021). As for the study more broadly: Vaccine-arm donors came from COV1001, a multicentre, randomized, double-blind, placebo-controlled phase I-IIa trial of Ad26.COV2.S in healthy adults. Dosing of Ad26.COV2.S was intramuscular, at either 5x10^10 or 1x10^11 viral particles, delivered as one shot or as two shots spaced 56 days apart. The specificity and breadth of SARS-CoV-2-reactive T cell receptors after Ad26.COV2.S vaccination were assessed by TCRbeta repertoire sequencing. A total of approximately 30 samples were included in the TCR-sequenced set, comprising around 19 Ad26.COV2.S vaccine recipients, 5 placebo recipients and 8 SARS-CoV-2 convalescent individuals. Trial participants were randomized into five groups of five: low-dose or high-dose Ad26.COV2.S given once or twice, or placebo on both occasions. Investigators remained blinded to trial group allocation during experiments and outcome assessment. Overall study results and their limits: Ad26.COV2.S recipients had higher spike-specific TCR breadth than placebo recipients (P = 0.0014). According to the authors, total T cell responses may have been underestimated by the TCR breadth and depth analyses. After vaccination, substantial breadth of spike-specific CD8+ and CD4+ T cell responses was reported. The study was not powered to compare responses between vaccine doses or regimens. Vaccine and placebo recipients had similar non-spike TCR breadth, a finding consistent with the vaccine containing only spike.

TCRbeta CDR3 regions were sequenced with the immunoSEQ Assay. After extraction, genomic DNA underwent amplification by bias-controlled multiplex PCR, followed by high-throughput sequencing. Regarding the original processing steps: To quantify the absolute abundance of every unique TCRbeta CDR3 region, sequences were collapsed and filtered. T cell fraction was estimated by normalizing TCRbeta template counts to usable DNA, with usable DNA measured through amplification of reference genes found in all nucleated cells. Repertoire TCRs were annotated as SARS-CoV-2-specific when V gene, CDR3 amino acid sequence and J gene were exactly matched to a known reactive TCR set. The reference SARS-CoV-2 TCR set was derived from MIRA and filtered for enrichment in COVID-19-positive ImmuneCODE repertoires, a step that removed public or cross-reactive TCRs. Using the MIRA antigens, annotated TCRs were further analysed by specific ORF or by position within an ORF. Depth was the summed frequency of annotated unique rearrangements, while breadth was defined as annotated unique rearrangements over total unique productive rearrangements. TCR breadth was compared between groups using two-sided Wilcoxon rank-sum tests. TCRdb obtained this table from immuneACCESS and retained in-frame rearrangements with V and J assigned. These tables miss some clones; where compared with another copy, unresolved V genes account for less than half of the shortfall, and the remainder is unexplained. Clone size and the V and J calls come from that table; the DNA yielded D and trimming. Here the sample has a few hundred thousand clones; 87% occur a single time. The top ten hold roughly 3.6% of the sample.

This clonotype was obtained from a person aged 18-60 years who received the Ad26.COV2.S COVID-19 vaccine or a placebo. This specimen consisted of peripheral blood, obtained in a trial of Ad26.COV2.S vaccine versus placebo. The chain couples TRBV19 to TRBJ2-5, with TRBD2 tentatively as D gene (7 bases match). The CDR3 reads CASSSRGAPQETQYF. DNA sequence: TGTGCCAGTAGTTCCCGGGGGGCCCCCCAAGAGACCCAGTACTTC.